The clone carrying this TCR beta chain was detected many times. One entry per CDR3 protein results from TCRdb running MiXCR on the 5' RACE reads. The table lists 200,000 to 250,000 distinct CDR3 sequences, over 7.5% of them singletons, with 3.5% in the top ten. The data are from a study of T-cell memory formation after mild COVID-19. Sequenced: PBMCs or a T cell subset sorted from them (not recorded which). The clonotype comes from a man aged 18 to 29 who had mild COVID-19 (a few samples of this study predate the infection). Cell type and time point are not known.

CDR3 sequence: CASNRQGETGELFF. DNA of the CDR3: TGTGCCAGCAACCGACAGGGGGAAACCGGGGAGCTGTTTTTT. The chain couples TRBV27 to TRBJ2-2, with 9 nucleotides matching TRBD1. The CDR3 sequence is 14 residues long. With 7 bases clipped from V and 5 bases from J, the junction kept 5 bases outside the gene matches. CDR1 MNHEY and CDR2 SMNVEV come from the germline V gene (reference sequence).